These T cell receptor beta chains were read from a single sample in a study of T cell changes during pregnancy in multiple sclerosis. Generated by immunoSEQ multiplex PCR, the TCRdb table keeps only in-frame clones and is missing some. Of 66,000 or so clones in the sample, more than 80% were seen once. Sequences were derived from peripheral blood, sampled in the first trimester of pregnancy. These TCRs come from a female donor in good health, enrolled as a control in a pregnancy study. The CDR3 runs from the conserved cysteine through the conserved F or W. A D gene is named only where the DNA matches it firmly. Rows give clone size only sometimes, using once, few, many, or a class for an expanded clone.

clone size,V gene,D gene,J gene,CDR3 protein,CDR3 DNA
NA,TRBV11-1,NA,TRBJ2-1,CASGVQSSYNEQFF,TGTGCCAGCGGAGTACAATCCTCCTACAATGAGCAGTTCTTC
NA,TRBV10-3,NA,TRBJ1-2,CAISIQDNYGYTF,TGTGCCATCAGTATTCAGGATAACTATGGCTACACCTTC
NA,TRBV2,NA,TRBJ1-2,CASSEPGEPYGYTF,TGTGCCAGCAGTGAACCGGGGGAGCCCTATGGCTACACCTTC
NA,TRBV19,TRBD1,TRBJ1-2,CASSIRGQDINYGYTF,TGTGCCAGTAGTATTCGTGGACAGGATATTAACTATGGCTACACCTTC
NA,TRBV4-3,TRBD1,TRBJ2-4,CASSQATGGSGNIQYF,TGCGCCAGCAGCCAGGCCACAGGGGGCTCAGGTAACATTCAGTACTTC
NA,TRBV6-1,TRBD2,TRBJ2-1,CASSDFGGSAYNEQFF,TGTGCCAGCAGTGACTTCGGGGGGAGCGCCTACAATGAGCAGTTCTTC
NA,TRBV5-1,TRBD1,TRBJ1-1,CASSPFTGGENTEAFF,TGCGCCAGCAGCCCTTTCACAGGGGGTGAGAACACTGAAGCTTTCTTT
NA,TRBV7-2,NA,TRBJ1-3,CASSLGPDSGNTIYF,TGTGCCAGCAGCTTAGGCCCAGACTCTGGAAACACCATATATTTT
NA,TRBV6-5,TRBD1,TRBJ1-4,CASSYETGTNEKLFF,TGTGCCAGCAGTTACGAGACAGGGACTAATGAAAAACTGTTTTTT
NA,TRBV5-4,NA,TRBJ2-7,CASSSSPGWTNEQYF,TGTGCCAGCAGCTCCAGCCCAGGGTGGACGAACGAGCAGTACTTC
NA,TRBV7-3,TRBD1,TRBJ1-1,CASSLDRDFTEAFF,TGTGCCAGCAGCCTCGACAGGGACTTCACTGAAGCTTTCTTT
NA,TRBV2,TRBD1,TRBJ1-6,CASSPRKAGGSSPLHF,TGTGCCAGCAGTCCACGTAAGGCAGGGGGATCTTCACCCCTCCACTTT
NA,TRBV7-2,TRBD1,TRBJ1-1,CASSLRQGGYTEAFF,TGTGCCAGCAGCCTACGACAGGGGGGCTACACTGAAGCTTTCTTT
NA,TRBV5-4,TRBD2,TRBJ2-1,CASSNGGAEYNEQFF,TGTGCCAGCAGCAACGGGGGGGCGGAGTACAATGAGCAGTTCTTC
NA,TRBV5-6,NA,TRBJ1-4,CASSFGQRNEKLFF,TGTGCCAGCAGCTTCGGACAGAGAAATGAAAAACTGTTTTTT
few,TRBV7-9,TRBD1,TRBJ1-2,CASSLSRTGIYESYGYTF,TGTGCCAGCAGCTTATCCAGGACAGGGATTTACGAGAGCTATGGCTACACCTTC
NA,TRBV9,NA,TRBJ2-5,CASSVRGGGQETQYF,TGTGCCAGCAGCGTCAGGGGCGGGGGCCAAGAGACCCAGTACTTC
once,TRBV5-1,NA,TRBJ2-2,CASSFANTGELFF,TGCGCCAGCAGCTTCGCGAACACCGGGGAGCTGTTTTTT
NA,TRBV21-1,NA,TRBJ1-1,CASSFRADEAFF,TGTGCCAGCAGCTTCAGGGCGGATGAAGCTTTCTTT
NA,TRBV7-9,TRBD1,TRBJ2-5,CASSRSGTGLETQYF,TGTGCCAGCAGCCGCTCCGGGACAGGGCTAGAGACCCAGTACTTC
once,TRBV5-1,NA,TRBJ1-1,CASSLENGSRAFF,TGCGCCAGCAGCTTGGAAAACGGTTCCCGGGCTTTCTTT
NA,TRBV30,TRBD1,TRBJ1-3,CAWRQGSLDTIYF,TGTGCCTGGAGACAGGGGTCCTTAGACACCATATATTTT
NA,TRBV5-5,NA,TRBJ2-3,CASSLDRVTDTQYF,TGTGCCAGCAGCCTGGACAGAGTCACAGATACGCAGTATTTT
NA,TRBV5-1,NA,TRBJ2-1,CASSRSEFSSYNEQFF,TGCGCCAGCAGCCGCAGCGAATTTAGCTCCTACAATGAGCAGTTCTTC
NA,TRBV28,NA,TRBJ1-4,CASRGGDTGNEKLFF,TGTGCCAGCAGGGGAGGGGACACCGGGAATGAAAAACTGTTTTTT
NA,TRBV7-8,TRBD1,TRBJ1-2,CASSPGRTGGYGYTF,TGTGCCAGCAGCCCCGGGCGGACAGGGGGCTATGGCTACACCTTC
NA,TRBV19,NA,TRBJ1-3,CASALSGTSGNTIYF,TGTGCCAGTGCCTTATCGGGTACCTCTGGAAACACCATATATTTT
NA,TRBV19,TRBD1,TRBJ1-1,CASRQTGGLNTEAFF,TGTGCCAGTCGACAGACAGGGGGCTTGAACACTGAAGCTTTCTTT